These 17 T cell receptor beta chains were sequenced from one sample in a study of technical replicates of blood from several donors. Sequencing used immunoSEQ multiplex PCR; TCRdb keeps in-frame clones, though not all of them. This table has about 68,000 clones, 95% to 97% appearing once. Sequencing used T cells isolated from PBMCs. These receptor sequences come from a human donor in good health.

This chain's CDR3 is CASSSPSSSYEQYF. The CDR3 region has the DNA TGTGCCAGTAGTTCGCCCTCTAGCTCCTACGAGCAGTACTTC. The chain recombines TRBV19 with TRBJ2-7, with D unclear. CDR1 and CDR2 (germline): LNHDA, SQIVND (reference sequence). V was cut by 5 bases and J by 0 bases, with 11 bases left in between. This CDR3 has 14 amino acids.

The J gene is TRBJ1-5, the V gene TRBV28; a weak D match, TRBD1 (6 bases). The CDR3 has 14 residues. CDR1 MDHEN and CDR2 SYDVKM come from the germline V gene. With 11 bases removed from V and 2 bases from J, the gap between germline ends came to 16 bases. CDR3 coding DNA: TGTGCCGGCGGGGGGGCTGGGGGCAATCAGCCCCAGCATTTT. It yields the protein CAGGGAGGNQPQHF.

The chain uses TRBV21-1 and TRBJ1-2. TRBV21-1 is a recognized pseudogene. The CDR3 extends over 15 amino acids. The CDR3 DNA is TGTGCCAGCAGCAAATGCGCGCTCGCTCACTATGGCTACACCTTC. As protein: CASSKCALAHYGYTF.

This rearrangement joins TRBV11-1 to TRBJ2-1; no clear D. Germline V CDR1 and CDR2: SGHAT, FQDESV (reference sequence). This CDR3 spans 13 amino acids. V was cut by 1 base and J by 4 bases, with 5 bases left in between. CDR3 protein: CASSLGPYNEQFF. CDR3 DNA sequence: TGTGCCAGCAGCTTAGGGCCTTACAATGAGCAGTTCTTC.

This clone was counted a single time. The chain carries TRBV6-5 and TRBJ1-4; D call uncertain. Deletions cut 7 bases from V and 5 bases from J, with 11 bases between. CDR1 and CDR2 (germline): MNHEY, SVGAGI. CDR3 length: 13 residues. CDR3 nucleotide sequence: TGTGCCAGCACTTATCGAGCAAATGAAAAACTGTTTTTT. It translates to CASTYRANEKLFF.

Only one count was recorded for this clone. The chain has TRBV4-1 and TRBJ2-7; 10 bases align to TRBD2. V shed 2 bases and J 3 bases; nucleotides not matched to a gene: 4. The CDR3 has 15 residues. CDR1 is MGHRA and CDR2 is YSYEKL in the germline V gene. The CDR3 sequence: CASSQLAGALYEQYF. In DNA, the CDR3 is TGCGCCAGCAGCCAACTAGCGGGAGCTCTCTACGAGCAGTACTTC.

The V gene is TRBV28, the J gene TRBJ2-5; D is possibly TRBD2 (5 bases). This CDR3 has 15 amino acids. V was cut by 2 bases and J by 2 bases, with 12 bases left in between. Germline lookup yields CDR1 MDHEN and CDR2 SYDVKM. DNA for the CDR3: TGTGCCAGCAGTTTAGGTTATGGGAGACAAGAGACCCAGTACTTC. It encodes CASSLGYGRQETQYF.

V gene TRBV7-3 combines with J gene TRBJ1-1; D is unresolved. The CDR3 is made up of 15 amino acids. Per germline, CDR1 SGHTA and CDR2 FQGTGA. Trimming left V 1 base short and J 2 bases short, with 11 bases between. CDR3 protein: CASSLNFILNTEAFF. In DNA form, the CDR3 reads TGTGCCAGCAGCTTAAACTTCATACTAAACACTGAAGCTTTCTTT.

The chain combines TRBV27 with TRBJ1-1; the match to TRBD1 covers 7 bases. Germline CDR1 MNHEY, CDR2 SMNVEV (reference sequence). The CDR3 consists of 14 residues. V trimming: 5 bases; J trimming: 8 bases; junction bases outside the gene matches: 11. CDR3 in amino acids: CASSPTWDSAEAFF. In DNA, the CDR3 is TGTGCCAGCAGTCCAACCTGGGACAGCGCCGAAGCTTTCTTT.

The gene calls are TRBV6-1 and TRBJ2-7; 8 bases align to TRBD1. The J segment lost 4 bases and the V segment lost 6 bases, leaving 8 bases of the junction unmatched. CDR1 is MNHNS, CDR2 SASEGT, per germline. The CDR3 spans 14 residues. The CDR3 protein is CASRTGDISYEQYF. CDR3 nucleotides: TGTGCCAGCAGGACAGGGGATATTAGTTACGAGCAGTACTTC.

The V gene is TRBV30, the J gene TRBJ1-5; tentative D call: TRBD1 (5 bases). Germline CDR1 GTSNPN, CDR2 SVGIG (reference sequence). The CDR3 sequence is 13 residues long. V was shortened by 4 bases and J by 6 bases, with 13 bases between the two germline ends. CDR3 sequence reads: CAWMGGVGQPQHF. CDR3 sequence (DNA): TGTGCCTGGATGGGGGGGGTCGGTCAGCCCCAGCATTTT.

The chain employs TRBV19 and TRBJ2-2, with TRBD1 matching over 8 bases. Germline V gene data show CDR1 as LNHDA and CDR2 as SQIVND (reference sequence). V trimming: 7 bases; J trimming: 1 base; junction bases outside the gene matches: 2. The CDR3 is made up of 14 amino acids. The CDR3 is CASKGQGNTGELFF. The DNA for the CDR3 is TGTGCCAGTAAAGGACAGGGGAACACCGGGGAGCTGTTTTTT.

The chain couples TRBV27 to TRBJ1-1, with no clear D. The CDR3 length is 16 residues. CDR1 and CDR2 from the germline V gene are MNHEY and SMNVEV (reference sequence). Trimming pared 3 bases from V and 1 base from J, leaving 15 bases between. The CDR3 DNA reads TGTGCCAGCAGTTTCTTACAGCCTCCACCGAACACTGAAGCTTTCTTT. It translates to CASSFLQPPPNTEAFF.

The CDR3 nucleotides are TGTGCCAGCAGCCCCCCAACGGCAGATACGCAGTATTTT. This encodes CASSPPTADTQYF. The chain recombines TRBV28 with TRBJ2-3; no clear D gene. CDR1 is MDHEN and CDR2 is SYDVKM in the germline V gene. The ends were cut back, 6 bases at V and 4 bases at J, with 11 bases in the middle. The CDR3 totals 13 residues. The full variable domain, completed using reference TRBV28 and TRBJ2-3, is DVKVTQSSRYLVKRTGEKVFLECVQDMDHENMFWYRQDPGLGLRLIYFSYDVKMKEKGDIPEGYSVSREKKERFSLILESASTNQTSMYLCASSPPTADTQYFGPGTRLTVL.

The J gene is TRBJ2-1, the V gene TRBV5-1, with 8 bases that match TRBD2. Germline CDR1 and CDR2: SGHRS and YFSETQ. The CDR3 extends over 15 amino acids. Trimming took 6 bases from V and 6 from J; bases not matched to a gene: 11. The CDR3, as DNA: TGCGCCAGCACCCTAGCGGGCACCCGCCCCAATGAGCAGTTCTTC. This sequence encodes CASTLAGTRPNEQFF.

This chain uses TRBV30 with TRBJ2-1, with D perhaps matching TRBD1 (6 bases). The CDR3 runs 17 residues. From germline, CDR1 is GTSNPN and CDR2 SVGIG (reference sequence). Trimming removed 3 bases at V and 2 bases at J, with 20 bases between. Here the CDR3 DNA reads TGTGCCTGGAGCGTAGAGTGGGGCAGGGGAACCTACAATGAGCAGTTCTTC. Its protein product is CAWSVEWGRGTYNEQFF.

The V call is TRBV4-1, the J call TRBJ1-2; 9 nucleotides match TRBD1. After removal of 1 base from V and 8 bases from J, the junction contained 8 bases not matched to a gene. The CDR3 loop spans 15 amino acids. CDR1 is MGHRA, CDR2 YSYEKL, per germline. The CDR3 DNA reads as TGCGCCAGCAGCCAAGGGGAACAGGGGGCCAAAGGCTACACCTTC. It is translated as CASSQGEQGAKGYTF.